The subject of this entry is one TCR beta chain. There are 17 residues in the CDR3. The V gene's germline CDR1 is WNHNN and CDR2 SYGVQD (reference sequence). V lost 0 bases and J 0 bases, leaving 12 bases between the germline ends. This sample was taken from a study of shared T cell receptors in the human thymus. Sequencing used immunoSEQ multiplex PCR; TCRdb keeps in-frame clones, though not all of them. The data show over 450,000 clones, with around 78% seen just once and around 0.012% held by the top ten. These records were also assigned to another study, of human thymus T cells. That source notes: Resections from corrective heart surgery supplied the thymus tissue. V and J gene usage appeared biased in thymic and blood repertoires.

The V call is TRBV10-1, the J call TRBJ2-1; no definite D call. The sequence was collected from a boy in the first two years of life with a congenital heart defect. Sequencing was carried out using thymocytes. The CDR3 spells CASSESNSLNSYNEQFF. DNA for the CDR3: TGCGCCAGCAGTGAGTCAAACTCGCTCAACTCCTACAATGAGCAGTTCTTC.